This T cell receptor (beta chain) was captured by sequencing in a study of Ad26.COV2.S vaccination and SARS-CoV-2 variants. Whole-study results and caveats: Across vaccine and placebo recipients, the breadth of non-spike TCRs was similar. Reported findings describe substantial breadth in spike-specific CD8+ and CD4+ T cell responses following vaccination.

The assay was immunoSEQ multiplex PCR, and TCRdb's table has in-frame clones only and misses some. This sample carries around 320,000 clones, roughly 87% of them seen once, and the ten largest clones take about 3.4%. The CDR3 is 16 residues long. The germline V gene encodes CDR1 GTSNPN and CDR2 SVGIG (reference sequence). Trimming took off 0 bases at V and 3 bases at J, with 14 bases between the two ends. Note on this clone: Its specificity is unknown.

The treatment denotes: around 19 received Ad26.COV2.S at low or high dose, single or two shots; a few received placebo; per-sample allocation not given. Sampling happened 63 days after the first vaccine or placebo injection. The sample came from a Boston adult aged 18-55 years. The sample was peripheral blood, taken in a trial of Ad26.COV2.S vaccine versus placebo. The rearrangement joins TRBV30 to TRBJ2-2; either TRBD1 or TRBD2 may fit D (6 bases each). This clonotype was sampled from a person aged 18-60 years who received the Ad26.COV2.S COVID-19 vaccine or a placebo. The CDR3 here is CAWSVRGDSYTGELFF. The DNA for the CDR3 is TGTGCCTGGAGTGTAAGGGGGGATTCTTACACCGGGGAGCTGTTTTTT.